The 18 T cell receptor beta chains below all came from one sample that was sequenced in a study of immune cell composition in non-small cell lung cancer. This table comes from immunoSEQ multiplex PCR, and its TCRdb copy is limited to in-frame clones, with some not included. This table holds some 3,100 clones, 71% found once. The normal lung sample lay at least 3 cm, and maximally far, from the tumour. These data were likewise used in another study, on CD4 T cells in lung cancer.

The sequenced sample was non-adjacent lung tissue. These receptor sequences come from a human donor with non-small cell lung cancer.

The chain joins TRBV7-3 to TRBJ2-3; 10 nucleotides align to TRBD2. Germline V gene lookup returns CDR1 SGHTA and CDR2 FQGTGA. Trimming cost V 5 bases and J 3 bases; bases outside gene matches: 5. The CDR3 is 15 residues long. Here the CDR3 DNA reads TGTGCCAGCAGCCTAGCGGGAGTAGAAACAGATACGCAGTATTTT. Protein sequence: CASSLAGVETDTQYF. Looking up the rest from reference TRBV7-3 and TRBJ2-3 gives the full variable domain: GAGVSQTPSNKVTEKGKYVELRCDPISGHTALYWYRQSLGQGPEFLIYFQGTGAADDSGLPNDRFFAVRPEGSVSTLKIQRTERGDSAVYLCASSLAGVETDTQYFGPGTRLTVL.

V is TRBV19 and J is TRBJ1-2, with D tentatively TRBD1 (5 bases). CDR3 size: 16 residues. Germline CDR1 LNHDA, CDR2 SQIVND (reference sequence). The V end was cut by 1 base, the J end by 14 bases, with 26 bases between. The CDR3 nucleotides read TGTGCCAGTAGTATAGGGGTAGGGGCCAGTGCCTTGATGTCTACCTTC. Translation gives CASSIGVGASALMSTF.

This chain joins TRBV7-7 and TRBJ2-2; no clear D. V shed 8 bases and J shed 0 bases, with 7 bases lying between them. The CDR3 is made up of 13 amino acids. Germline CDR1 is SSHAT and CDR2 is FNYEAQ (reference sequence). CDR3 loop: CASRRTNTGELFF. The DNA for the CDR3 is TGTGCCAGCCGGCGGACGAACACCGGGGAGCTGTTTTTT.

This rearrangement joins TRBV9 to TRBJ2-5; D perhaps matches TRBD2 (6 bases). Germline lookup yields CDR1 SGDLS and CDR2 YYNGEE. The V end lost 0 bases, the J end lost 5 bases, and 14 bases lay between the germline ends. The CDR3 runs to 15 residues. Here the CDR3 reads CASSVGPEEGETQYF. The CDR3 nucleotides read TGTGCCAGCAGCGTAGGGCCCGAGGAGGGGGAGACCCAGTACTTC.

This clone showed up just once. The chain is built from TRBV5-6 and TRBJ2-3; D is uncertain. The germline V and J ends were trimmed by 4 bases and 2 bases, with 20 bases remaining between them. This CDR3 has 17 amino acids. Germline CDR1 SGHDT, CDR2 YYEEEE. The CDR3 DNA follows: TGTGCCAGCAGCAATTTCTGGGTCGGGTCCTTCACAGATACGCAGTATTTT. Its translation is CASSNFWVGSFTDTQYF.

The chain joins TRBV2 to TRBJ2-6; D is perhaps TRBD2 (6 bases). Trimming took 8 bases from V and 0 from J, leaving 11 bases between them. In germline, CDR1 is SNHLY, CDR2 FYNNEI. This CDR3 is built from 15 residues. Written as DNA, the CDR3 is TGTGCCAGCGGGGCGGGGATCTCTGGGGCCAACGTCCTGACTTTC. This codes for CASGAGISGANVLTF. The variable domain in full, with the rest retrieved from reference TRBV2 and TRBJ2-6, is EPEVTQTPSHQVTQMGQEVILRCVPISNHLYFYWYRQILGQKVEFLVSFYNNEISEKSEIFDDQFSVERPDGSNFTLKIRSTKLEDSAMYFCASGAGISGANVLTFGAGSRLTVL.

This clone was observed a few times. The chain carries TRBV29-1 and TRBJ2-4; 9 nucleotides match TRBD2. Germline V gene lookup returns CDR1 SQVTM and CDR2 ANQGSEA. This CDR3 spans 14 amino acids. With V trimmed by 5 bases and J by 6 bases, 8 bases remained unmatched. This chain's CDR3 is CSVMLAGRGNIQYF. Here the CDR3 DNA reads TGCAGCGTTATGCTAGCGGGGCGAGGAAACATTCAGTACTTC.

The V and J genes are TRBV7-3 and TRBJ2-3, with a weak D call TRBD2 (6 bases). This CDR3 region has 17 residues. The V end was cut by 0 bases, the J end by 4 bases, with 17 bases between. The germline CDR1 and CDR2 sequences are SGHTA and FQGTGA. The chain's CDR3 is CASSLTAGGTASDTQYF. The CDR3 nucleotides are TGTGCCAGCAGCTTAACTGCTGGCGGGACCGCTTCAGATACGCAGTATTTT. The full variable domain, with the rest looked up from reference TRBV7-3 and TRBJ2-3, is GAGVSQTPSNKVTEKGKYVELRCDPISGHTALYWYRQSLGQGPEFLIYFQGTGAADDSGLPNDRFFAVRPEGSVSTLKIQRTERGDSAVYLCASSLTAGGTASDTQYFGPGTRLTVL.

V is TRBV13 and J is TRBJ2-5, with D perhaps matching TRBD2 (5 bases). Germline V lookup: CDR1 PRHDT, CDR2 FYEKMQ (reference sequence). This CDR3 spans 15 amino acids. Trimming stripped 8 bases from V and 1 base from J, with 17 bases between. In DNA form, the CDR3 reads TGTGCCAGCGCCGACTCACGCGGAGGCCAAGAGACCCAGTACTTC. Its protein product is CASADSRGGQETQYF.

The V and J genes are TRBV27 and TRBJ2-5, with 16 positions matching TRBD2. The trim removed 6 bases at V and 4 bases at J, leaving 2 bases unmatched. CDR1 and CDR2 from the germline V gene are MNHEY and SMNVEV (reference sequence). CDR3 length equals 15 residues. The CDR3 DNA is TGTGCCAGCAGGGGACTAGCGGGAGGGGGAGAGACCCAGTACTTC. Translation: CASRGLAGGGETQYF.

The chain combines TRBV21-1 with TRBJ2-7; the listed D gene, TRBD2, was not tested against the DNA. TRBV21-1 is deemed a pseudogene. The CDR3 is 18 amino acids. The CDR3 coding sequence is TGTGCCAGCAGCTCACGCGGACTAGCGGGAGTCGGGTCCTACGAGCAGTACGTC. Translating it yields CASSSRGLAGVGSYEQYV.

The rearrangement links TRBV29-1 to TRBJ2-1; TRBD1 matches 9 bases. Per the germline V gene, CDR1 is SQVTM and CDR2 is ANQGSEA. The ends lost 2 bases at V and 4 bases at J; junction bases unmatched: 3. CDR3 length: 14 amino acids. Written as DNA, the CDR3 is TGCAGCGTTGAAAACGGACAGGGGTACAATGAGCAGTTCTTC. Amino acid sequence: CSVENGQGYNEQFF.

V and J are TRBV27 and TRBJ1-2; D is possibly TRBD1 (6 bases). Trimming took 6 bases from V and 5 from J, leaving 19 bases between them. The CDR3 covers 15 residues. Germline loops: CDR1 MNHEY, CDR2 SMNVEV (reference sequence). CDR3 in amino acids: CASRSQGQSLYGYTF. The CDR3 bases are TGTGCCAGCAGGTCACAGGGCCAGTCATTATATGGCTACACCTTC.

The rearrangement joins TRBV5-4 to TRBJ2-5, with 9 bases matching TRBD2. V lost 3 bases, J lost 5 bases, and 14 bases stayed unmatched. This CDR3 spans 17 amino acids. Germline V gene data show CDR1 as SGHNT and CDR2 as YYREEE (reference sequence). The CDR3 sequence is CASSSKLGAGGQETQYF. DNA of the CDR3: TGTGCCAGCAGCTCAAAATTGGGGGCGGGAGGGCAGGAGACCCAGTACTTC.

The chain has TRBV11-2 and TRBJ2-3, with 11 positions matching TRBD2. The V segment lost 5 bases and the J segment 3 bases; nucleotides outside the gene matches: 16. Germline V lookup: CDR1 SGHAT, CDR2 FQNNGV. This CDR3 contains 19 residues. CDR3 in DNA: TGTGCCAGCAGCCATCGACTTGGTACTAGCGGGAGTCAAACAGATACGCAGTATTTT. As protein: CASSHRLGTSGSQTDTQYF. Combining the CDR3 with reference TRBV11-2 and TRBJ2-3 gives the whole variable domain EAGVAQSPRYKIIEKRQSVAFWCNPISGHATLYWYQQILGQGPKLLIQFQNNGVVDDSQLPKDRFSAERLKGVDSTLKIQPAKLEDSAVYLCASSHRLGTSGSQTDTQYFGPGTRLTVL.

The chain combines TRBV5-4 with TRBJ2-1; TRBD2 might be the D (6 bases). The CDR3 has 13 residues. Between the trimmed V and J ends, which lost 4 bases and 7 bases, there was a span of 12 bases. Germline V gives CDR1 SGHNT, CDR2 YYREEE (reference sequence). CDR3: CASSQDYANEQFF. Written as DNA, the CDR3 is TGTGCCAGCAGCCAGGACTATGCGAATGAGCAGTTCTTC.

V is TRBV5-1 and J is TRBJ2-7; 12 bases align to TRBD2. Germline V gene data show CDR1 as SGHRS and CDR2 as YFSETQ. The CDR3 is made up of 17 amino acids. The junction had 10 bases not matched to a gene; V was cut back by 0 bases and J by 6 bases. The chain's CDR3 is CASSLALAGGPSTEQYF. In DNA, the CDR3 is TGCGCCAGCAGCTTGGCACTAGCGGGAGGTCCGAGTACCGAGCAGTACTTC.

This chain connects TRBV14 to TRBJ1-3, with TRBD1 matching 7 bases. The V segment lost 4 bases and the J segment 4 bases; nucleotides outside the gene matches: 1. Germline assignment: CDR1 SGHDN and CDR2 FVKESK. The CDR3 length is 13 residues. As DNA, the CDR3 is TGTGCCAGCAGCCTGGGACAGGGAAACACCATATATTTT. Translated, it gives CASSLGQGNTIYF.